This TCR beta chain was identified in a study of tumour-infiltrating T cells in Burkitt lymphoma. Study in general: Patients covered every epidemiological subtype of Burkitt lymphoma. Overall and progression-free survival were predicted by productive clonality. Study-level results: Several public clonotypes were shared across many Burkitt lymphoma patients.

The CDR3 sequence is 16 residues long. Germline V lookup: CDR1 MNHEY, CDR2 SMNVEV (reference sequence). V lost 8 bases, J lost 5 bases, and 14 bases stayed unmatched. This table comes from immunoSEQ multiplex PCR, and its TCRdb copy is limited to in-frame clones, with some not included. The table includes 300 to 400 clones, roughly 25% detected once. This clone appeared a few times. Its antigen remains unidentified. This sequence joins TRBV27 and TRBJ2-1; TRBD2 matches at 8 bases. The sample was tumor tissue. The clonotype originates from a human donor with Burkitt lymphoma. This CDR3 is CASRLVSGSFHNEQFF. For the CDR3, the DNA is TGTGCCAGCCGCCTGGTCAGCGGGAGTTTCCACAATGAGCAGTTCTTC.